The present TCR beta chain was sequenced within a study of OX40 agonist ivuxolimab in advanced cancers. Looking at the study overall: Patients were roughly 83% male with ages roughly 20 to 90, mean 60. Regarding the study as a whole: Compared with CD4+, CD8+ T cells on average had more expanded clones. Clonal expansion in partial responders at 0.1-3.0 mg/kg ranked among the lowest.

This clone was observed a handful of times. Its antigen is not identified. Blood specimens came from baseline, cycle 4 day 1, and cycle 7 day 1. Trimming took 2 bases from V and 4 from J; bases not matched to a gene: 9. Germline V gene sequence: CDR1 LNHDA, CDR2 SQIVND (reference sequence). The CDR3 consists of 16 residues. The repertoire was sequenced with immunoSEQ multiplex PCR; TCRdb's copy has only in-frame clones and lacks some. This table holds under 70,000 clones, about nine tenths found once. The sequences come from CD4+ or CD8+ T cells sorted from blood, collected in a trial of the OX40 agonist ivuxolimab. The sequence was obtained from an adult with an advanced solid tumor such as melanoma, head and neck, liver or kidney cancer. This rearrangement joins TRBV19 to TRBJ2-5; 8 bases are shared with TRBD1. DNA of the CDR3: TGTGCCAGTAGTATATTACAGGGGGACAGAGGAGAGACCCAGTACTTC. This translates into CASSILQGDRGETQYF. Drawing the rest from reference TRBV19 and TRBJ2-5, the complete variable domain is DGGITQSPKYLFRKEGQNVTLSCEQNLNHDAMYWYRQDPGQGLRLIYYSQIVNDFQKGDIAEGYSVSREKKESFPLTVTSAQKNPTAFYLCASSILQGDRGETQYFGPGTRLLVL.